This T cell receptor (beta chain) derives from a study of shared clonotypes between healthy human individuals. CDR1 and CDR2 from the germline V gene are ENHRY and SYGVKD. The V gene lost 4 bases and the J gene lost 6 bases, with 16 bases spanning the gap. CDR3 length equals 15 residues. CD45RO-negative, CCR7-selected cells formed the naive CD8 fraction, which excluded terminally differentiated effector memory CD45RA+ cells. Method: immunoSEQ multiplex PCR; TCRdb's copy keeps in-frame clones and lacks some. The sample includes about 680,000 clones, about 91% of them seen just once. The sequence was collected from a man aged 25 to 40 in good health. The chain joins TRBV10-3 to TRBJ2-4, with unresolved D. The sample was naive CD8+ T cells sorted from blood. Here the CDR3 DNA reads TGTGCCATCAGTGCATCGCGAGGTTCTACAAACATTCAGTACTTC. Translation: CAISASRGSTNIQYF.